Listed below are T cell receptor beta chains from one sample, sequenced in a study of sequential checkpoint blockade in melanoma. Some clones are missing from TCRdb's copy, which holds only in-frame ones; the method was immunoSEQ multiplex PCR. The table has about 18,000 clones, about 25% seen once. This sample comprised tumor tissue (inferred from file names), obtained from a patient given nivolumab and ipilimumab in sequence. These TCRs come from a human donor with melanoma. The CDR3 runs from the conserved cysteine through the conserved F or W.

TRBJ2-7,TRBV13,CASSLASRTGWYEQYF
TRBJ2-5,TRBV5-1,CASSSTSRQETQYF
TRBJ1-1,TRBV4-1,CASSPMGQRNTEAFF
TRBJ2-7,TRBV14,CASSLVTYEQYF
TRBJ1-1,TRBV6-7,CASSEARDAFF
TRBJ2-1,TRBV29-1,CSGTGTTSSYNEQFF
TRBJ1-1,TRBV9,CASSDSGGAYTEAFF
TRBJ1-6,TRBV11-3,CASSSGTDYNSPLHF
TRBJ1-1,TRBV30,CAWDRGQNTEAFF
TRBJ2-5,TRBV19,CASSTSGGAGMETQYF
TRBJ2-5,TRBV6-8,CASSYSKPLASAGAQYF
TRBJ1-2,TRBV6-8,CAITDTPEHGYTF
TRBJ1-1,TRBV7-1,CASSLDRNTEAFF
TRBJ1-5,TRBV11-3,CASSNTTGVVVAQHF
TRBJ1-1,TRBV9,CASSVGVLGQTNTEAFF
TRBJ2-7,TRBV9,CASSNRDFHSYEQYF
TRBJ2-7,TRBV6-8,CASSRDRGREQYF
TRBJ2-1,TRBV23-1,CASSLKRAYNEQFF
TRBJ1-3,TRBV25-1,CASSPRTSGNTIYF
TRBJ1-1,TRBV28,CATSRLTYTEAFF
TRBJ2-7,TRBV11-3,CASSTGGGPPYEQYF
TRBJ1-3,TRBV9,CASSVNSYGNTIYF
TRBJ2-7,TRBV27,CASSPRTGTSGRAREQYF
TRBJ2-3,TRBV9,CASSVSDGGGTDTQYF
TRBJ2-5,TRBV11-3,CASSLTGVGETQYF
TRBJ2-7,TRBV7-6,CASSLKAGPNSYEQYF
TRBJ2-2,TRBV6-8,CAIGTRTGSGELFF
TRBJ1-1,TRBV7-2,CASSLLRNTEAFF
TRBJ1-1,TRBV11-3,CASSFRTERNTEAFF
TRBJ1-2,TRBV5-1,CASSPSRDRAGYTF
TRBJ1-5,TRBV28,CASSLWLSNQPQHF
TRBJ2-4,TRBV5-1,CASSLQGPALAKNIQYF
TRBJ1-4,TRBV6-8,CASGPPGSYNEKLFF
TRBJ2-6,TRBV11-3,CASSGITGANVLTF
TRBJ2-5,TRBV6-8,CATKRSAGTDQTQYF
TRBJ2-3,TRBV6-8,CASSYGGGSTDTQYF
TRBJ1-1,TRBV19,CASSAGTGRGDTEAFF
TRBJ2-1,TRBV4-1,CASSHTAGFWDEQFF
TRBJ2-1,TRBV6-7,CASSNSLEQFF
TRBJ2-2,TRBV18,CASSPPGLAGKNTGELFF
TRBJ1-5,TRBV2,CASSEARQGNQPQHF
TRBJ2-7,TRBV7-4,CASSLATSEEQYF
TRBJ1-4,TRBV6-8,CASRVGGPGTGEKLFF
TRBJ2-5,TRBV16,CASSLGQGEKETQYF
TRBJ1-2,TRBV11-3,CASSLDPFDTVYGYTF
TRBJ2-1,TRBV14,CASSQDGGGGVVQFF
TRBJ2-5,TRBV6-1,CASSEVGETQYF
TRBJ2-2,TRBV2,CASSPIAGGTGELFF
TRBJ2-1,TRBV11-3,CASSFVESGGRLFF
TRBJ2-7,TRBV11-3,CASSLPAQGAYEQYF
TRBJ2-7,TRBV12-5,CASGRTSEQYF
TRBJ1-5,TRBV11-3,CASSLTLVDRQPQHF